These T cell receptor beta chains were read from a single sample in a study of blood T cell repertoires in COVID-19. Clones were read by immunoSEQ multiplex PCR, and TCRdb kept only the in-frame ones, dropping some. The table has 40,000 to 60,000 clones, around 87% seen once. Sequenced material: peripheral blood. The source of these receptors is a woman older than 75 with COVID-19, enrolled during active disease. Both conserved end residues are part of each CDR3. The D gene is left open where the match is weak. Size tells how often a clone was seen (once, few, many) or the class of an expanded clone, and some rows leave it out.

V gene,D gene,clone size,J gene,CDR3 protein,CDR3 DNA
TRBV11-1,TRBD1,-,TRBJ1-2,CASSLISGGAFYGYTF,TGTGCCAGCAGCTTAATATCAGGGGGCGCGTTTTATGGCTACACCTTC
TRBV5-3,TRBD1,-,TRBJ2-3,CARSWTGTGGTDTQYF,TGTGCCAGAAGCTGGACCGGGACAGGGGGCACAGATACGCAGTATTTT
TRBV5-1,TRBD1,-,TRBJ2-5,CASSLGQGPIRETQYF,TGCGCCAGCAGCTTGGGACAGGGGCCAATCCGGGAGACCCAGTACTTC
TRBV15,TRBD1,-,TRBJ1-4,CATSRAAGGNEKLFF,TGTGCCACCAGCAGAGCGGCAGGGGGTAACGAAAAACTGTTTTTT
TRBV7-3,-,once,TRBJ1-1,CASSLIENTEAFF,TGTGCCAGCAGCTTAATAGAGAACACTGAAGCTTTCTTT
TRBV6-5,-,once,TRBJ2-1,CASSYVRGSSYNEQFF,TGTGCCAGCAGTTACGTTAGAGGGAGCTCCTACAATGAGCAGTTCTTC
TRBV19,TRBD1,-,TRBJ2-5,CASSTNRGTGETQYF,TGTGCCAGTAGTACAAACAGGGGGACGGGAGAGACCCAGTACTTC
TRBV10-3,TRBD2,-,TRBJ2-3,CAISEWTSGGTDTQYF,TGTGCCATCAGTGAGTGGACTAGCGGGGGCACAGATACGCAGTATTTT
TRBV27,-,-,TRBJ1-2,CASTLKGLGVESAGYTF,TGTGCCAGCACTCTAAAGGGATTGGGAGTTGAATCGGCTGGCTACACCTTC
TRBV11-2,-,-,TRBJ1-6,CASSLDLGYSSPLHF,TGTGCCAGCAGCTTAGATCTGGGTTACAGTTCACCCCTCCACTTT
TRBV11-2,TRBD2,-,TRBJ2-1,CASSSLSGRGLVEQFF,TGTGCCAGCAGCTCCCTTAGCGGGAGGGGCCTAGTTGAGCAGTTCTTC
TRBV3-1/TRBV3-2,-,-,TRBJ2-1,CASSQGGLRGSYNEQFF,TGTGCCAGCAGCCAAGGGGGATTACGGGGCTCCTACAATGAGCAGTTCTTC
TRBV5-1,TRBD2,-,TRBJ2-7,CASSFTILTSGAYEQYF,TGCGCCAGCAGCTTTACCATTTTGACTAGCGGGGCCTACGAGCAGTACTTC
TRBV6-5,-,-,TRBJ1-5,CASSSSGQLSNQPQHF,TGTGCCAGCAGTTCCTCGGGGCAGCTATCAAATCAGCCCCAGCATTTT
TRBV6-5,TRBD1,-,TRBJ2-1,CATGGQAYYNEQFF,TGTGCCACCGGGGGACAGGCGTACTACAATGAGCAGTTCTTC
TRBV5-6,-,-,TRBJ1-5,CASSLRGVNQPQHF,TGTGCCAGCAGCTTGCGGGGTGTCAATCAGCCCCAGCATTTT
TRBV24-1,-,-,TRBJ2-3,CATSDPTRTGGIDTQYF,TGTGCCACCAGTGACCCTACCCGGACAGGAGGGATAGATACGCAGTATTTT
TRBV11-1,TRBD1,-,TRBJ1-1,CASSLLTGEGTEAFF,TGTGCCAGCAGCTTATTGACAGGGGAGGGTACTGAAGCTTTCTTT
TRBV5-4,TRBD1,-,TRBJ1-4,CASSRDRGLSEKLFF,TGTGCCAGCAGCCGCGACAGGGGGCTAAGTGAAAAACTGTTTTTT
TRBV19,TRBD1,-,TRBJ1-2,CASSPSDRANLYGYTF,TGTGCCAGTAGTCCGTCGGACAGGGCTAACCTTTATGGCTACACCTTC
TRBV27,TRBD1,-,TRBJ2-5,CASSSPTGYETQYF,TGTGCCAGCAGTTCGCCGACAGGGTACGAGACCCAGTACTTC
TRBV5-1,TRBD1,-,TRBJ2-1,CASSSRTGRRNEQFF,TGCGCCAGCAGCTCGCGGACAGGCCGACGGAATGAGCAGTTCTTC
TRBV28,-,-,TRBJ2-7,CASSLGGSGLYEQYF,TGTGCCAGCAGTTTAGGAGGGTCAGGGCTCTACGAGCAGTACTTC
TRBV6-4,TRBD2,-,TRBJ2-2,CASSDLGLAGGPSGELFF,TGTGCCAGCAGTGACCTTGGACTAGCGGGAGGGCCATCCGGGGAGCTGTTTTTT
TRBV7-9,-,-,TRBJ1-1,CASSPEGDTEAFF,TGTGCCAGCAGCCCCGAGGGGGACACTGAAGCTTTCTTT
TRBV2,TRBD1,-,TRBJ1-2,CASSVRGPYGYTF,TGTGCCAGCAGTGTCAGGGGGCCCTATGGCTACACCTTC
TRBV27,-,-,TRBJ2-7,CASSPRTAYEQYF,TGTGCCAGCAGTCCACGGACAGCCTACGAGCAGTACTTC
TRBV30,-,-,TRBJ1-2,CAWSEYQANYGYTF,TGTGCCTGGAGTGAGTATCAGGCTAACTATGGCTACACCTTC
TRBV5-8,-,-,TRBJ2-3,CASSLTRRGTDTQYF,TGTGCCAGCAGCTTAACCCGCCGGGGTACAGATACGCAGTATTTT
TRBV7-8,-,-,TRBJ1-1,CASSLRSNTEAFF,TGTGCCAGCAGCTTAAGGAGTAACACTGAAGCTTTCTTT
TRBV28,TRBD1,-,TRBJ1-4,CASRSQGAPIEKLFF,TGTGCCAGCAGGTCACAGGGGGCCCCTATTGAAAAACTGTTTTTT
TRBV7-3,TRBD2,-,TRBJ2-2,CASSISGASPGELFF,TGTGCCAGCAGCATTAGCGGGGCTTCACCCGGGGAGCTGTTTTTT
TRBV19,-,-,TRBJ1-1,CASRVRVGAATTEAFF,TGTGCCAGTAGGGTCAGGGTGGGGGCCGCTACCACTGAAGCTTTCTTT
TRBV19,-,-,TRBJ1-2,CASSIWEGYGYTF,TGTGCCAGTAGTATTTGGGAGGGGTATGGCTACACCTTC
TRBV19,-,-,TRBJ1-2,CASRPGTQYRYTF,TGTGCCAGTAGACCCGGGACACAGTATCGCTACACCTTC
TRBV28,TRBD2,-,TRBJ2-5,CASRGSGRGLETQYF,TGTGCCAGCAGAGGTAGCGGGAGGGGTCTAGAGACCCAGTACTTC